Shown below are 23 T cell receptor beta chains from a single sample sequenced in a study of control samples from healthy donors and cancer patients. Sequencing used immunoSEQ multiplex PCR; TCRdb keeps in-frame clones, though not all of them. The repertoire holds tens of thousands of clones, with more than 75% as singletons. Sequences were obtained from blood. The receptors shown here come from a man in his forties or fifties in good health.

This clone was detected only once. This chain connects TRBV6-1 to TRBJ1-5; no clear D gene. Germline V gene data show CDR1 as MNHNS and CDR2 as SASEGT. V was clipped by 0 bases and J by 5 bases, with 8 bases between them. The CDR3 contains 14 residues. The CDR3 spells CASSEAPEDQPQHF. The CDR3 region has the DNA TGTGCCAGCAGTGAAGCCCCGGAAGATCAGCCCCAGCATTTT.

The gene calls are TRBV6-5 and TRBJ1-1, with no clear D. The CDR3 runs 15 residues. Germline CDR1 reads MNHEY; CDR2 reads SVGAGI. Trimming pared 0 bases from V and 0 bases from J, leaving 8 bases between. CDR3: CASSYSYSLNTEAFF. As DNA, the CDR3 is TGTGCCAGCAGTTACTCGTACAGTCTGAACACTGAAGCTTTCTTT.

This rearrangement joins TRBV5-4 to TRBJ1-6; 8 bases match TRBD1. V lost 3 bases, J lost 7 bases, and 6 bases stayed unmatched. The CDR3 runs to 15 residues. Germline V CDR1 and CDR2: SGHNT, YYREEE (reference sequence). The CDR3 reads CASSWGQAQNSPLHF. CDR3 in DNA: TGTGCCAGCAGCTGGGGACAGGCGCAAAATTCACCCCTCCACTTT.

This sequence joins TRBV5-1 and TRBJ2-1; 13 nucleotides align to TRBD2. J gave up 6 bases and V 6 bases, and 6 bases lay outside the gene matches. In germline, CDR1 is SGHRS, CDR2 YFSETQ. The CDR3 covers 15 residues. The CDR3 sequence is CASILTSGRANEQFF. The CDR3 DNA is TGCGCCAGCATCCTAACTAGCGGGAGGGCCAATGAGCAGTTCTTC. Drawing the rest from reference TRBV5-1 and TRBJ2-1, the complete variable domain is KAGVTQTPRYLIKTRGQQVTLSCSPISGHRSVSWYQQTPGQGLQFLFEYFSETQRNKGNFPGRFSGRQFSNSRSEMNVSTLELGDSALYLCASILTSGRANEQFFGPGTRLTVL.

This clone has just a few counts. As DNA, the CDR3 is TGTGCCAGCAGCCCCTCGCGGATCCAAGAGACCCAGTACTTC. Protein: CASSPSRIQETQYF. The chain carries TRBV7-8 and TRBJ2-5; D not certain. The length of the CDR3 is 14 residues. V was pared by 5 bases and J by 1 base, with 11 bases between. Per germline, CDR1 SGHVS and CDR2 FQNEAQ.

The chain combines TRBV9 with TRBJ1-3; a weak D match, TRBD1 (5 bases). The germline CDR1 and CDR2 sequences are SGDLS and YYNGEE. Trimming pared 0 bases from V and 0 bases from J, leaving 7 bases between. The CDR3 has 15 residues. CDR3 amino acids: CASSVGGISGNTIYF. The CDR3 region has the DNA TGTGCCAGCAGCGTAGGGGGCATCTCTGGAAACACCATATATTTT.

This clone appeared a few times. The chain combines TRBV11-2 with TRBJ2-1, with D perhaps TRBD2 (6 bases). Trimming cost V 1 base and J 5 bases, with 15 bases left between them. There are 16 residues in the CDR3. Germline V gene sequence: CDR1 SGHAT, CDR2 FQNNGV. In DNA form, the CDR3 reads TGTGCCAGCAGCTTAGGACGCGGGACGAAGAACAATGAGCAGTTCTTC. It yields the protein CASSLGRGTKNNEQFF. Full variable domain (outside the CDR3, taken from reference TRBV11-2 and TRBJ2-1): EAGVAQSPRYKIIEKRQSVAFWCNPISGHATLYWYQQILGQGPKLLIQFQNNGVVDDSQLPKDRFSAERLKGVDSTLKIQPAKLEDSAVYLCASSLGRGTKNNEQFFGPGTRLTVL.

This chain uses TRBV7-2 with TRBJ2-5; no firm D call. The CDR3 spans 13 residues. Germline V lookup: CDR1 SGHTA, CDR2 FQGNSA. Trimming left V 5 bases short and J 7 bases short, with 14 bases between. The CDR3 DNA reads TGTGCCAGCAGCACCCAAGGGATTCGGACCCAGTACTTC. This translates into CASSTQGIRTQYF.

The chain links TRBV19 to TRBJ2-7; 11 nucleotides align to TRBD2. The V and J ends lost 3 bases and 0 bases, in that order; junction bases with no gene match: 1. The CDR3 extends over 15 amino acids. CDR1 is LNHDA, CDR2 SQIVND, per germline (reference sequence). This chain's CDR3 is CASSMGTSGSYEQYF. The CDR3 DNA sequence: TGTGCCAGTAGTATGGGGACTAGCGGCTCCTACGAGCAGTACTTC.

The chain joins TRBV6-5 to TRBJ2-7; 9 bases align to TRBD1. Trimming cost V 6 bases and J 4 bases; bases outside gene matches: 7. This CDR3 is built from 14 residues. Germline-derived CDR1 and CDR2 are MNHEY and SVGAGI. The CDR3 is CASSASTGGYEQYF. CDR3 in DNA: TGTGCCAGCAGCGCTTCGACAGGGGGATACGAGCAGTACTTC.

This chain uses TRBV2 with TRBJ1-4; D ambiguous. CDR3 size: 13 residues. Germline CDR1 and CDR2: SNHLY and FYNNEI. V lost 5 bases and J 8 bases, leaving 12 bases between the germline ends. The CDR3 nucleotides read TGTGCCAGCAGTATGGGGTTGGAAGAAAAACTGTTTTTT. This translates into CASSMGLEEKLFF.

CDR3 DNA: TGTGCCAGCAGTTACGACAGTTATGGCTACACCTTC. This encodes CASSYDSYGYTF. V and J are TRBV6-2 or TRBV6-3 and TRBJ1-2; perhaps TRBD1 as D (5 bases). The germline V gene has CDR1 MNHEY and CDR2 SVGEGT. Trimming stripped 2 bases from V and 5 bases from J, with 6 bases between. CDR3 length: 12 residues.

This chain uses TRBV2 with TRBJ2-6; D is ambiguous. The CDR3 loop spans 16 amino acids. CDR1 is SNHLY, CDR2 FYNNEI, per germline. Trimming took off 7 bases at V and 1 base at J, with 14 bases between the two ends. The CDR3 loop is CASIPGPWSGANVLTF. The CDR3 nucleotides read TGTGCCAGCATACCCGGGCCCTGGTCTGGGGCCAACGTCCTGACTTTC.

The chain links TRBV6-6 to TRBJ1-6; D uncertain. V gave up 6 bases and J gave up 7 bases, with 10 bases separating them. This CDR3 region has 13 residues. Looked up from germline, CDR1 is MNHNY and CDR2 is SVGAGI (reference sequence). The CDR3 reads CASSPVGNSPLHF. DNA for the CDR3: TGTGCCAGCAGCCCCGTCGGGAATTCACCCCTCCACTTT.

The chain recombines TRBV2 with TRBJ1-2; D unclear. From germline, CDR1 is SNHLY and CDR2 FYNNEI. The CDR3 covers 13 residues. Deletions cut 5 bases from V and 5 bases from J, with 12 bases between. The CDR3, as DNA: TGTGCCAGCAGTAAAGACCTAAGTTATGGCTACACCTTC. Translated, it gives CASSKDLSYGYTF.

The chain combines TRBV24-1 with TRBJ2-1, with 13 bases aligning to TRBD2. Germline lookup yields CDR1 KGHDR and CDR2 SFDVKD. The CDR3 is 16 residues long. Trimming cost V 4 bases and J 5 bases; bases outside gene matches: 4. The DNA of the CDR3 is TGTGCCACCAGTGACATCGGGACTAGCGGGAACAATGAGCAGTTCTTC. It translates to CATSDIGTSGNNEQFF.

The chain employs TRBV27 and TRBJ2-5; tentative D call: TRBD2 (5 bases). The CDR3 contains 13 residues. Trimming stripped 6 bases from V and 5 bases from J, with 13 bases between. Germline-derived CDR1 and CDR2 are MNHEY and SMNVEV (reference sequence). CDR3 nucleotides: TGTGCCAGCAGCCGTACTAGTAGTGAGACCCAGTACTTC. This gives the protein CASSRTSSETQYF.

The chain is built from TRBV6-6 and TRBJ1-5; D is uncertain. Germline CDR1 and CDR2: MNHNY and SVGAGI (reference sequence). V gave up 6 bases and J gave up 5 bases, with 17 bases separating them. This CDR3 region has 15 residues. In DNA form, the CDR3 reads TGTGCCAGCAGCCCCGTTTTGGCGGACGATCAGCCCCAGCATTTT. This translates into CASSPVLADDQPQHF.

This rearrangement joins TRBV2 to TRBJ1-4, with D uncertain. CDR1 and CDR2 from the germline V gene are SNHLY and FYNNEI. This CDR3 has 13 residues. Between the trimmed V and J ends, which lost 8 bases and 0 bases, there was a span of 7 bases. The chain's CDR3 is CASGPATNEKLFF. The DNA for the CDR3 is TGTGCCAGCGGTCCAGCAACTAATGAAAAACTGTTTTTT.

The V and J genes are TRBV7-2 and TRBJ2-1; possibly TRBD2 for D (5 bases). The CDR3 is 15 residues long. Germline V gives CDR1 SGHTA, CDR2 FQGNSA. V was trimmed by 1 base and J by 7 bases, leaving 14 bases between them. The CDR3 sequence is CASSLGGIGSNEQFF. CDR3 nucleotide sequence: TGTGCCAGCAGCTTAGGAGGGATAGGTTCGAATGAGCAGTTCTTC.

The chain combines TRBV30 with TRBJ1-6; maybe TRBD1 (5 bases). The germline V gene encodes CDR1 GTSNPN and CDR2 SVGIG (reference sequence). This CDR3 comprises 15 residues. With 0 bases removed from V and 8 bases from J, the gap between germline ends came to 14 bases. CDR3 sequence: CAWSVSYRRYSPLHF. The CDR3, as DNA: TGTGCCTGGAGTGTAAGCTACAGGAGGTATTCACCCCTCCACTTT.

The rearrangement links TRBV10-3 to TRBJ1-1; TRBD1 matches at 8 bases. V lost 8 bases to trimming and J lost 1 base; unmatched junction nucleotides: 0. This CDR3 region has 12 residues. From germline, CDR1 is ENHRY and CDR2 SYGVKD. In nucleotides, the CDR3 is TGTGCCATCGGACAGGGGAACACTGAAGCTTTCTTT. Protein: CAIGQGNTEAFF.

The V and J genes are TRBV11-2 and TRBJ2-1, with 13 bases that match TRBD2. This CDR3 spans 15 amino acids. Germline assignment: CDR1 SGHAT and CDR2 FQNNGV. The V gene end was trimmed by 1 base and the J gene end by 10 bases; junction bases not matched to a gene: 4. The CDR3 loop is CASSLGLAGGGEQFF. CDR3 nucleotide sequence: TGTGCCAGCAGCTTAGGACTAGCGGGAGGAGGAGAGCAGTTCTTC.